The following is a T cell receptor (beta chain) sequence with its context. This entry is derived from a study of blood T cell repertoires in COVID-19. Per germline, CDR1 LNHDA and CDR2 SQIVND (reference sequence). The J segment lost 1 base and the V segment lost 5 bases, leaving 9 bases of the junction unmatched. The CDR3 length is 16 residues. In the original analysis: Using reference gene primer amplification, nucleated cell counts were estimated. Repertoires were generated with immunoSEQ multiplex PCR, while TCRdb's copy carries only in-frame clones and drops some. That table gives V, J and clone size, and the DNA gave D and trimming. The profile shows tens of thousands of clones, about 83% of them singletons.

The receptor comes from a woman aged 55-69 years with acute or convalescent COVID-19. The chain employs TRBV19 and TRBJ1-1, with 8 bases fitting TRBD1. Sequencing was done on a sample of peripheral blood. The CDR3 region is CASSPRQGRGNTEAFF. The CDR3 DNA is TGTGCCAGTAGTCCGCGACAGGGGAGGGGGAACACTGAAGCTTTCTTT.